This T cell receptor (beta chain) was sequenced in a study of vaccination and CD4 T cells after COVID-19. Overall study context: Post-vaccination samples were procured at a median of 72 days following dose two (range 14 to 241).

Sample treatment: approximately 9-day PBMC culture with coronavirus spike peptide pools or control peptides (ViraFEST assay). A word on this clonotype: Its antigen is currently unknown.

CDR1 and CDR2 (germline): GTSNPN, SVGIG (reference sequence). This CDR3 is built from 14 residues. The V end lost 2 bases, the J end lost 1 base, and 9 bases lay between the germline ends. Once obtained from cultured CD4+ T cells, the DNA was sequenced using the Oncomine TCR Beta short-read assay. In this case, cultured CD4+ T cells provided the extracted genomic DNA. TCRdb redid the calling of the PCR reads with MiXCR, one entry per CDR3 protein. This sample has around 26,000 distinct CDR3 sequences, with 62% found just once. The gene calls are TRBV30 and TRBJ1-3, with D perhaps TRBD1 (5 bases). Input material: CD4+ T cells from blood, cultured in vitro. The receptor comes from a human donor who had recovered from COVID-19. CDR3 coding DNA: TGTGCCTGGAGTCAGGGAAGGTCTGGAAACACCATATATTTT. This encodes CAWSQGRSGNTIYF.